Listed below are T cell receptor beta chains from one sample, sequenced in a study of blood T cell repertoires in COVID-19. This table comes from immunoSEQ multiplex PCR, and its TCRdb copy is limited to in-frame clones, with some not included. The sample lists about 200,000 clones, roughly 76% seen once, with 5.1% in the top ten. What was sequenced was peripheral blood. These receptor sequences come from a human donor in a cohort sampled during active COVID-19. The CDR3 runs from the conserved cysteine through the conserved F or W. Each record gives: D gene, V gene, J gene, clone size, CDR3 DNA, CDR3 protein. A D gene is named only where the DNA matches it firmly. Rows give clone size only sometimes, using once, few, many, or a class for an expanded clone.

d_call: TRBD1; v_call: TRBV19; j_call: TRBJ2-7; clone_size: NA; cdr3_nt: TGTGCCACAGCCCCAGACAGGGGCTCCTACGAGCAGTACTTC; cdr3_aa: CATAPDRGSYEQYF
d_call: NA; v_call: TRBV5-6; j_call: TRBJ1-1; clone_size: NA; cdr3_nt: TGTGCCAGCAGCTTGGATACAGGTTACATGAACACTGAAGCTTTCTTT; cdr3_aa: CASSLDTGYMNTEAFF
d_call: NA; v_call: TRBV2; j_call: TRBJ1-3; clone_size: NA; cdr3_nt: TGTGCCAGCAGCCTCCTCACGAAGAGCTCTGGAAACACCATATATTTT; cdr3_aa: CASSLLTKSSGNTIYF
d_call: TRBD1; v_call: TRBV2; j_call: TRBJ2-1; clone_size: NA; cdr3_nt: TGTGCCCGCAGAGCGACAGGGTTCTACAATGAGCAGTTCTTC; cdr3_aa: CARRATGFYNEQFF
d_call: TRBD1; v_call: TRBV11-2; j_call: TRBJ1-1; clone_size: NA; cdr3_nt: TGTGCCAGCAGCTTAGGACAGGGGAACACTGAAGCTTTCTTT; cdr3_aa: CASSLGQGNTEAFF
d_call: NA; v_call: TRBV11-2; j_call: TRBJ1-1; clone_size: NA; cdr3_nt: TGTGCCAGCAGCTGGAGGTTGCAGAACACTGAAGCTTTCTTT; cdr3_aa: CASSWRLQNTEAFF
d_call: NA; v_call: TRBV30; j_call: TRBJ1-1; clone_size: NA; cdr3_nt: TGTGCCTGGAGTGACCCGGGACATTTGAACACTGAAGCTTTCTTT; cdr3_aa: CAWSDPGHLNTEAFF
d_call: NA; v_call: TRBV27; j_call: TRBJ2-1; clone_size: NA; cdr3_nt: TGTGCCAGCATCTTTAGAGTCGGGATCTCCTACAATGAGCAGTTCTTC; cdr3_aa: CASIFRVGISYNEQFF
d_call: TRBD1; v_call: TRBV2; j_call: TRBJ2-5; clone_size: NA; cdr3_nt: TGTGCCAGCAGAGGGACAGGGGGCGGGGAGACCCAGTACTTC; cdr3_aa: CASRGTGGGETQYF
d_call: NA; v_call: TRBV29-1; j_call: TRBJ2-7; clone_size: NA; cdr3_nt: TGCAGCGTGGGAGCCGCCGCAACCTACGAGCAGTACTTC; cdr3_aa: CSVGAAATYEQYF
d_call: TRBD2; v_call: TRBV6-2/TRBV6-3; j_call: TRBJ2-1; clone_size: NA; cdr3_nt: TGTGCCAGCAGTCGTCTGGGACTAGCGGGAGGGCCTAGAAATGAGCAGTTCTTC; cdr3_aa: CASSRLGLAGGPRNEQFF
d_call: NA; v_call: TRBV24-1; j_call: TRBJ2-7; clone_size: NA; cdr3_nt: TGTGCCACCAGTGACCGGGACTCCTCCTACGAGCAGTACTTC; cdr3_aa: CATSDRDSSYEQYF
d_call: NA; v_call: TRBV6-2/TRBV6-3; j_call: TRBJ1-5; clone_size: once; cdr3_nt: TGTGCCAGCAGTTACCCAGACAGGCCAAGGGGTCAGCCCCAGCATTTT; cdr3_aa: CASSYPDRPRGQPQHF
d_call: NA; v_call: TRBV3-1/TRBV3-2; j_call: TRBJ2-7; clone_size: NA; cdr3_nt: TGTGCCAGCAGCCCCATTAGCGGAGGGGTCTACGAGCAGTACTTC; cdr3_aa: CASSPISGGVYEQYF
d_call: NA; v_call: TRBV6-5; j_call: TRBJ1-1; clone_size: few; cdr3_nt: TGTGCCAGCAGGACACCTCAAATGAACACTGAAGCTTTCTTT; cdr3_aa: CASRTPQMNTEAFF
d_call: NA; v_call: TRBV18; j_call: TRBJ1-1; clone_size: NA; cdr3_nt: TGTGCCAGCTCACTAAAGCCACTGAACACTGAAGCTTTCTTT; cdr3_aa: CASSLKPLNTEAFF
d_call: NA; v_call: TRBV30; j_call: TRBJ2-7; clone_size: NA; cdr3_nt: TGTGCCTGGAGTTTCCGTCCCAACTTATACGAGCAGTACTTC; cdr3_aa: CAWSFRPNLYEQYF
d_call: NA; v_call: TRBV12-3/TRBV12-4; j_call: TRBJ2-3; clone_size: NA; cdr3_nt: TGTGCCAGCACCGTAGGGGCCGATACGCAGTATTTT; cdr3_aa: CASTVGADTQYF
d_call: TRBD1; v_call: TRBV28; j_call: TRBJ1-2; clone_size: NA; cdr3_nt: TGTGCCAGCAGTTCAGGACAGGTTCTAAACTATGGCTACACCTTC; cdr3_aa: CASSSGQVLNYGYTF
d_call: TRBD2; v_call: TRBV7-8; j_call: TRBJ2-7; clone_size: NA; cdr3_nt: TGTGCCAGCAGCCCTCGGACTAGCGGCTCCTACGAGCAGTACTTC; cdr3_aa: CASSPRTSGSYEQYF
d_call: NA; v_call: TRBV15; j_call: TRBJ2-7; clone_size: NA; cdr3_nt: TGTGCCACCAGCAGAGGTGGCCAGTCCTACGAGCAGTACTTC; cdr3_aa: CATSRGGQSYEQYF
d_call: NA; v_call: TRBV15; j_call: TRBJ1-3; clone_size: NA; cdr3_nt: TGTGCCACCAGCAGAGATGGAGGGTTATCTGGAAACACCATATATTTT; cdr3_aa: CATSRDGGLSGNTIYF
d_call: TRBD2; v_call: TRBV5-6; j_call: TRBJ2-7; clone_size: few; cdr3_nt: TGTGCCAGTGTTAGCGGGAGAGTTGGTGAGCAGTACTTC; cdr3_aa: CASVSGRVGEQYF
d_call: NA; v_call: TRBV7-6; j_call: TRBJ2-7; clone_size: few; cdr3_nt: TGTGCCAGCAGTACCACAGGGTGGAGCGAGCAGTACTTC; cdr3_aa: CASSTTGWSEQYF
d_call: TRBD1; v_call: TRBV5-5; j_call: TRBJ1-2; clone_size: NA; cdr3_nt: TGTGCCAGCAGCCGGACAGGGGACTATGGCTACACCTTC; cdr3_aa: CASSRTGDYGYTF
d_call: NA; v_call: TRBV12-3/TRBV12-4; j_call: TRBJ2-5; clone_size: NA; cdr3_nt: TGTGCCAGCAGTTTGCGGGAGACCCAGTACTTC; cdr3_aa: CASSLRETQYF
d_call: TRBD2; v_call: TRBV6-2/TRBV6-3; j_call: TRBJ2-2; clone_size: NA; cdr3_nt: TGTGCCAGCAGTTACTCGCTAGCGGGAGTCAGTACCGGGGAGCTGTTTTTT; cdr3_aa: CASSYSLAGVSTGELFF
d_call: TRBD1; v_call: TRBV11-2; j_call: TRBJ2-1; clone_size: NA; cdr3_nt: TGTGCCAGCAGCTTAGGGGACAGGGTGGTGGATGAGCAGTTCTTC; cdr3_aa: CASSLGDRVVDEQFF
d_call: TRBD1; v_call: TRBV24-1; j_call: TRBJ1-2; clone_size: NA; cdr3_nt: TGTGCCACCAGTGGGACAGGGGGTCAGGGCTACACCTTC; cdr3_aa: CATSGTGGQGYTF
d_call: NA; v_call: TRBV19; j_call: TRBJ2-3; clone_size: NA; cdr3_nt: TGTGCCAGTAGTATAGACTCTGGGAGAAGCACAGATACGCAGTATTTT; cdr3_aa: CASSIDSGRSTDTQYF
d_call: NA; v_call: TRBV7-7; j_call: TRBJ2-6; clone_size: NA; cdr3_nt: TGTGCCAGCAGCTTAGAGCCCGCAGCTTGGGGCTCGTCTGGGGCCAACGTCCTGACTTTC; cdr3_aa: CASSLEPAAWGSSGANVLTF
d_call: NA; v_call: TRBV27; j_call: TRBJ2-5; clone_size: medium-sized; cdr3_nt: TGTGCCAGCAGTTTATCCAGCGCCCAAGAGACCCAGTACTTC; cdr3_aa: CASSLSSAQETQYF
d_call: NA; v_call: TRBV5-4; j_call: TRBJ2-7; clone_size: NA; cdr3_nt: TGTGCCAGCAGCTTGGCCCCGACTACCTACGAGCAGTACTTC; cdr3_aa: CASSLAPTTYEQYF
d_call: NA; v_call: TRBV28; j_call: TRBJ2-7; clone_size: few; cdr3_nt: TGTGCCAGCAGTTTACGGCGGGACTCCTACGAGCAGTACTTC; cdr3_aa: CASSLRRDSYEQYF
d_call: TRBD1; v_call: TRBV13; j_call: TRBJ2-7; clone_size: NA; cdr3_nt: TGTGCCAGCAGCTTGCGGCAGGGGGACGAGCAGTACTTC; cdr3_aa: CASSLRQGDEQYF
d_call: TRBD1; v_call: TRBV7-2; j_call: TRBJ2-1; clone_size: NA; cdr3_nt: TGTGCCAGCAGCCGGGACAGGGTCGGAAATGAGCAGTTCTTC; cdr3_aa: CASSRDRVGNEQFF
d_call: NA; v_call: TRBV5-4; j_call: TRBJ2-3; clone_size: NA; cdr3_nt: TGTGCCAGCAGCTTGTTGTTGACAGGTAGCACAGATACGCAGTATTTT; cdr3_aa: CASSLLLTGSTDTQYF
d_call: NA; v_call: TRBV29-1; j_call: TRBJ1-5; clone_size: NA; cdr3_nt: TGCAGCGTAACCATGGGGGGTGGGCAGCCCCAGCATTTT; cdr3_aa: CSVTMGGGQPQHF
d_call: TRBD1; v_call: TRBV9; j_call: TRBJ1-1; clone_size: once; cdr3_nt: TGTGCCAGCAGCGTACCCGACCAGGGGGCGCGGACTGAAGCTTTCTTT; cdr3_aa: CASSVPDQGARTEAFF
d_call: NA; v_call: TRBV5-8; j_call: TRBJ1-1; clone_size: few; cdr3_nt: TGTGCCAGCAGCTTCCTCTACGGGGGGAACACTGAAGCTTTCTTT; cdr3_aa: CASSFLYGGNTEAFF
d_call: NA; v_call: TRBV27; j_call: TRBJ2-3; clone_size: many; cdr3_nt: TGTGCCAGCAGTTTACGATCCGGTTCAGATACGCAGTATTTT; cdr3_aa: CASSLRSGSDTQYF
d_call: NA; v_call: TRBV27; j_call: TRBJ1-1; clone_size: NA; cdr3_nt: TGTGCCAGCAGGTCGATGGAGGGGAGGCTAGCTTTCTTT; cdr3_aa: CASRSMEGRLAFF
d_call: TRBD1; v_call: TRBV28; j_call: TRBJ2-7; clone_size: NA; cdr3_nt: TGTGCCAGCAGAACCGGGACAGAATACGAGCAGTACTTC; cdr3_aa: CASRTGTEYEQYF
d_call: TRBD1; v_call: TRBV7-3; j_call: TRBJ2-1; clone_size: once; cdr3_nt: TGTGCCAGCAGCCTCCCGGGACAGGGGTTCAATGAGCAGTTCTTC; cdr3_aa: CASSLPGQGFNEQFF
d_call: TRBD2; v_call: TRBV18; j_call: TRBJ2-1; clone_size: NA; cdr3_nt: TGTGCCAGCTCATCATACGGGACTAGCGGGAGCCAGCGCAATGAGCAGTTCTTC; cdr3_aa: CASSSYGTSGSQRNEQFF
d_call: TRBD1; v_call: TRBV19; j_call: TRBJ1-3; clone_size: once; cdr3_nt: TGTGCCAGTAGTAACCTCGCGACAGGGCCCTCTGGAAACACCATATATTTT; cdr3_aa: CASSNLATGPSGNTIYF
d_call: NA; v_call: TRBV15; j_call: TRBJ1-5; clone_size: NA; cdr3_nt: TGTGCCACCAGCAGAGAGGCAGGGTATGGCAATCAGCCCCAGCATTTT; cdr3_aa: CATSREAGYGNQPQHF
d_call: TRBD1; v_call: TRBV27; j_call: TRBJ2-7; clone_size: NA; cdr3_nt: TGTGCCAGCAGACCAAGACAGGGGGCGGGGTACGAGCAGTACTTC; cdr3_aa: CASRPRQGAGYEQYF